The present T cell receptor (beta chain) was sequenced within a study of Graves' ophthalmopathy and Graves' hyperthyroidism (dated by TCRdb to 2017 to 2018). Background on the whole study: Peripheral blood was collected before any treatment was given, at the time of initial diagnosis. In total, some 130 blood samples were TCR-sequenced: roughly 45 ophthalmopathy, roughly 80 hyperthyroidism and approximately 17 hyperthyroidism-to-ophthalmopathy patients. The independent validation cohort included about 19 hyperthyroidism patients plus 17 patients who later progressed from hyperthyroidism to ophthalmopathy. In roughly 6 hyperthyroidism patients, the T-cell repertoire of thyroid tissue was compared with the T-cell repertoire of blood. The approximately 90 discovery patients were divided at random into training and test sets in a 7:3 ratio. TCR beta repertoire signatures were used to distinguish Graves' ophthalmopathy from Graves' hyperthyroidism and to predict progression to ophthalmopathy. Once sampling was done, hyperthyroidism patients were given methimazole at a starting dose of 30 mg daily, while ophthalmopathy patients were given high-dose intravenous methylprednisolone. To explore V-J signatures distinguishing ophthalmopathy from hyperthyroidism, a discovery set of 100 patients (roughly 44 ophthalmopathy, about 57 stable hyperthyroidism) was enrolled.

TCR beta CDR3 regions were amplified from RNA transcripts for repertoire sequencing. HTBI primers and the Qiagen OneStep RT-PCR kit were used in a first-round RT-PCR, which was followed by a second-round multiplex PCR, size selection and purification. Sequencing of the libraries was carried out on an Illumina HiSeq2000 in paired-end mode with 100 bp reads. The study's own analysis went as follows. SOAPnuke was used to process the reads, removing any read that contained adapters or uncalled bases, had a mean Phred below 15, or lacked an exact match to the constant primer or identifier. COPE v1.2.5 was used to merge the high-quality paired reads. Each unique nucleotide sequence was treated as a clonotype, and MiTCR v1.1 was used to align the clonotypes to the IMGT TRB V, D and J references. Analysis was restricted to V-J combinations with a frequency above 0.0001, which covered 99% to 99.2% of repertoires. For each V-J combination, a TCR clonal expansion and chaos score was defined as the ratio of F50 clonal expansion to chaos observed in the TCRdist matrix. Welch's t-statistics and random forest were used to narrow the features down to 10 to 15 V-J combinations, which were then fed into a naive Bayes classifier. The Morisita-Horn index was used to measure how similar the thyroid and blood repertoires were. TCRdb passed the public sequencing reads through fastp at Q25 and MiXCR, retaining productive beta sequences. Rows with one shared CDR3 protein collapse into an entry with the most common genes and DNA. These V and J calls rely on TCRdb rather than the paper's analysis. The sample table holds about 620,000 distinct CDR3 sequences, of which 22% were seen once. 7.1% of the sample is taken by the ten largest.

Stable hyperthyroidism was defined as no progression to ophthalmopathy within 18 months of follow-up. Hyperthyroidism patients were newly diagnosed, were aged 18 to 65 years, and had a disease duration under 2 months. Anyone with other autoimmune diseases, uncontrolled infections, pregnancy or lactation was excluded from the study. Diagnosis relied on clinical symptoms, serum thyroxine, TRAb, thyroid ultrasound and orbital computed tomography. PBMCs were isolated from 7.5 to 10 ml of fresh peripheral blood by Ficoll-Paque density gradient centrifugation. Total RNA was extracted using Trizol reagent, and RNA quality was checked on an Agilent 2100 Bioanalyzer. There are many counts of this clonotype. Its recognized antigen is unknown. No much larger clone is present one base from it, and per-base qualities are unavailable. V is trimmed back by 7 bases and J by 7 bases, and the junction contains 7 bases that no gene match accounts for. The CDR3 contains 14 residues, cysteine and phenylalanine counted. Of the read, only the CDR3 DNA is kept; its 42 bases are in frame from base 1. From a lookup of the germline V gene (reference sequence), CDR1 and CDR2 are MNHEY and SMNVEV.

General conclusions and limits of the study: In validation, the model predicted ophthalmopathy progression with nearly 71% sensitivity and roughly 72% specificity; fewer than 15 predicted patients were CT-confirmed with GO in a median of about 6.1 months. Most of the expanded thyroid clonotypes with a frequency above 0.001 were also detected in blood, and it was suggested that the thyroid immune response may be reflected by blood repertoires. In cross-validation, the 13-signature model distinguished ophthalmopathy from stable hyperthyroidism with approximately 90% sensitivity and around 81% specificity, and in the test set the corresponding values were roughly 80% and 75%. No statistical method was used to set the sample size in advance, and the investigators knew which group each participant was assigned to.

The sequenced sample consisted of peripheral blood. The clonotype comes from a woman under 30 with stable Graves' hyperthyroidism. Some clones in this sample may be carry-over from other donors' samples. Donor details come from another sample of the same person, matched by shared clones. The sequence links TRBV27 to TRBJ1-6, and TRBD1 aligns with 7 junction nucleotides. CDR3 protein: CASNPGQQNSPLHF. The sequence in DNA is TGTGCCAGCAATCCGGGACAGCAAAATTCACCCCTCCACTTT.